Described below is a single TCR beta chain sequence and its context. There are a few counts of this clonotype. Its antigen has not been determined. Base quality data are lacking; no much larger clone is found one base away. TCRdb lists the instrument as Illumina HiSeq 1500. The public reads were reprocessed in TCRdb via fastp at Q25 and MiXCR, keeping in-frame beta chains. Each entry merges the rows of one CDR3 protein and shows their most common DNA and genes. Present in this sample are about 900,000 distinct CDR3 sequences, approximately 31% of which were seen just once. In total, the top ten clones hold around an eighth of the sample. The treatment or condition label on this specimen signifies: in vitro stimulation with specific CMV peptide epitopes to enrich CMV-specific T cells. This sample is part of a study of T cell repertoires in cytomegalovirus infection (dated by TCRdb to between 2018 and 2021). About the study as a whole: Peptide stimulations targeted recently identified HLA-C-restricted CMV epitopes, whose presentation resists viral immunomodulation, together with well-studied HLA-B-restricted epitopes. Because public TCR beta signatures pointed to carriage of CMV infection together with the matching HLA type, the HLA type of each donor mattered for the analysis. The paper as a whole reports these results and caveats: In both this cohort and an independent roughly 330-donor cohort, the cumulative frequency of public TCR beta family members distinguished carriers of CMV infection plus the relevant HLA type. The ex vivo response was dominated by HLA-C-restricted CMV-specific TCR beta clonotypes, which also provided the single most frequent clonotype in two of eight donors.

V is cut by 3 bases and J by 4 bases, and the space between the germline ends is 19 bases. The CDR3 has 17 amino acids, counting the end cysteine and phenylalanine. The entry retains the CDR3 DNA only, 51 bases that are in frame from base 1. The germline V gene supplies CDR1 LGHNT and CDR2 FRNRAP. The sequencing here drew on cultured CD8+ T cells from PBMCs, taken from culture after CMV antigen stimulation. Recombination linked TRBV12-5 to TRBJ2-1, with TRBD2 perhaps the D gene, on 6 matching bases. The sequence was obtained from a human donor in good health (CMV status not recorded). Some clones in this sample may be carry-over from other donors' samples. The CDR3 here reads CASGFFHPGLQYNEQFF. The base sequence is TGTGCTAGTGGTTTCTTCCACCCGGGACTCCAATACAATGAGCAGTTCTTC.